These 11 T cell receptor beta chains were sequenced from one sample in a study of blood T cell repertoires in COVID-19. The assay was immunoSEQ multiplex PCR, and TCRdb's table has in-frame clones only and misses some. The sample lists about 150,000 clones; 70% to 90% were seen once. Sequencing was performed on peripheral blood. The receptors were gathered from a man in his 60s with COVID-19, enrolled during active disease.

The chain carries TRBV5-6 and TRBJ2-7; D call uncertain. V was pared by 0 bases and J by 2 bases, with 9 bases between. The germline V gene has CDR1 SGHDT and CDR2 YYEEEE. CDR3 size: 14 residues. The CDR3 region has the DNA TGTGCCAGCAGCTTGGAGTACAGTACCTACGAGCAGTACTTC. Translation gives CASSLEYSTYEQYF. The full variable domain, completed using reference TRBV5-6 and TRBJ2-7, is DAGVTQSPTHLIKTRGQQVTLRCSPKSGHDTVSWYQQALGQGPQFIFQYYEEEERQRGNFPDRFSGHQFPNYSSELNVNALLLGDSALYLCASSLEYSTYEQYFGPGTRLTVT.

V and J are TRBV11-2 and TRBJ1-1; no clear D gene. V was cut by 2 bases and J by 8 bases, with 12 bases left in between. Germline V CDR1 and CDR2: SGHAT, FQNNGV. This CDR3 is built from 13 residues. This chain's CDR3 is CASSLLVQPEAFF. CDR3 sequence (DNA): TGTGCCAGCAGCTTATTAGTCCAACCCGAAGCTTTCTTT.

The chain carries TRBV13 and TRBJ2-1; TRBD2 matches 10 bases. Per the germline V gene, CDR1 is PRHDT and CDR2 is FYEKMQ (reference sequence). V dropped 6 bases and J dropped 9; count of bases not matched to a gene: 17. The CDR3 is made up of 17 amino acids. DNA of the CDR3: TGTGCCAGCAGGCTGAGTACCCCAGCGGGAGGGTCCGGTGAGCAGTTCTTC. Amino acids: CASRLSTPAGGSGEQFF.

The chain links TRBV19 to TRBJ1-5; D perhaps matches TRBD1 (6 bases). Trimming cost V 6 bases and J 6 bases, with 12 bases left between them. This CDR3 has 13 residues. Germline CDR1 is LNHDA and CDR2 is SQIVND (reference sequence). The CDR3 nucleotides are TGTGCCAGTAGGTGGACAGAGGGTCAGCCCCAGCATTTT. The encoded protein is CASRWTEGQPQHF.

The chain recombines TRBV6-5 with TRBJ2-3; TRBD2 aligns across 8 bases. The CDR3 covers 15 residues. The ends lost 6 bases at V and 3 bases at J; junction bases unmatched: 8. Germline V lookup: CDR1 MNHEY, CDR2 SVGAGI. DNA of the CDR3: TGTGCCAGCAGGTGGACTAGCCTTAAGACAGATACGCAGTATTTT. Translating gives CASRWTSLKTDTQYF.

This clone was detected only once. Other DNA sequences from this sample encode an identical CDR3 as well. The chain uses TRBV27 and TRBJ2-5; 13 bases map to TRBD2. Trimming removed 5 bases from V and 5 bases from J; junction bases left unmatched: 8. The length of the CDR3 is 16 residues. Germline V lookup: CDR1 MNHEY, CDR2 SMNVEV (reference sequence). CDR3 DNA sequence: TGTGCCAGCAGTCCTAGGGGACTAGCGGGACTTGAGACCCAGTACTTC. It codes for CASSPRGLAGLETQYF.

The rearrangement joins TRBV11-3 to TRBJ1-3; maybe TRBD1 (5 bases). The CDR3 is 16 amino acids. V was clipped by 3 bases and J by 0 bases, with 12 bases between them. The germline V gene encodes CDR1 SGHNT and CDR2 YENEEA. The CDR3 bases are TGTGCCAGCAGCTTCCGGGACGGGAGCTCTGGAAACACCATATATTTT. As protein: CASSFRDGSSGNTIYF.

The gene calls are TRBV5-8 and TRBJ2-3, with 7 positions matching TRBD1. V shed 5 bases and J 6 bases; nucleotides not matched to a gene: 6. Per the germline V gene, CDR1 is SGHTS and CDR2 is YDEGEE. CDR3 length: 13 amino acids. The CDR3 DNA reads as TGTGCCAGCAGGCGTAAGGGGGCCGATACGCAGTATTTT. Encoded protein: CASRRKGADTQYF.

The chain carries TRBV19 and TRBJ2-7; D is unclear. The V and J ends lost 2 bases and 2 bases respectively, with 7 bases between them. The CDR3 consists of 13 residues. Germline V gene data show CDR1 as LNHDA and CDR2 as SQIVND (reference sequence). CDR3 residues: CASSINGPYEQYF. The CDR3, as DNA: TGTGCCAGTAGTATAAACGGTCCCTACGAGCAGTACTTC.

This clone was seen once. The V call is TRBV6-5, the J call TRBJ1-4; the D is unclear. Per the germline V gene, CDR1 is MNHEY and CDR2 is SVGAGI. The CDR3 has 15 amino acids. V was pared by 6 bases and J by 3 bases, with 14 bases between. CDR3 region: CASSQTVDSNEKLFF. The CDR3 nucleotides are TGTGCCAGCAGCCAAACAGTGGATTCTAATGAAAAACTGTTTTTT.

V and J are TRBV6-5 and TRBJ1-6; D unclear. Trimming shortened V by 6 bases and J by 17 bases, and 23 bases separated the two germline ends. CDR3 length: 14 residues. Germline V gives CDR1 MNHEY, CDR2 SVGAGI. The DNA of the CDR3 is TGTGCCAGCAGGTCTCTATCTCTGGAGAGTAAGATCCACTTT. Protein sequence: CASRSLSLESKIHF.